A single sample is the source of the 17 T cell receptor beta chains below, sequenced in a study of type 1 regulatory T cells. TCRdb processed the reads anew with MiXCR; each CDR3 protein has one entry. The table shows about 14,000 distinct CDR3 sequences, with roughly 15% occurring only once. These receptors are not linked to any known antigen. Sample: cultured T cells, either the whole culture or a sorted T cell fraction (not recorded which). These receptors all stem from a human donor in good health.

This clonotype has a count of ten or more. The rearrangement links TRBV24-1 to TRBJ1-2, with a possible D match to TRBD1 (6 bases). Trimming left V 5 bases short and J 6 bases short, with 18 bases between. Germline-derived CDR1 and CDR2 are KGHDR and SFDVKD. The CDR3 runs 15 residues. The CDR3 is CATSGEARGIDGYTF. The CDR3 DNA reads TGTGCCACCAGTGGTGAAGCAAGGGGGATCGATGGCTACACCTTC.

In this sample, this clonotype is medium-sized. The chain employs TRBV11-1 and TRBJ2-1; D is undetermined. The germline V and J ends were trimmed by 6 bases and 3 bases, with 6 bases remaining between them. The CDR3 consists of 12 residues. Germline CDR1 is SGHAT and CDR2 is FQDESV (reference sequence). CDR3 nucleotides: TGTGCCAGCAGTTACAACTACAATGAGCAGTTCTTC. This encodes CASSYNYNEQFF.

This clonotype was counted only a few times. Its ends do not fully match the called genes, so a read error is possible. V usage is TRBV3-1 and J usage is TRBJ2-5; no definite D call. Germline CDR1 is LGHDT and CDR2 is YNNKEL (reference sequence). This CDR3 has 13 amino acids. The CDR3 DNA reads as TGTGCCAGCAGCCAAGATTTGCGAGACGGATGGAACTTC. Encoded protein: CASSQDLRDGWNF.

This clonotype occurred many times. The J gene is TRBJ2-3, the V gene TRBV6-1; 13 nucleotides agree with TRBD2. This CDR3 spans 15 amino acids. With V trimmed by 6 bases and J by 5 bases, 5 bases remained unmatched. Germline CDR1 and CDR2: MNHNS and SASEGT. The CDR3 DNA sequence: TGTGCCAGCAGCGAACTAGCGGGAGGGCTAGATACGCAGTATTTT. Its translation is CASSELAGGLDTQYF.

The table lists this clonotype with many counts. This chain links TRBV19 with TRBJ1-3; D may be TRBD1 (5 bases). Germline assignment: CDR1 LNHDA and CDR2 SQIVND (reference sequence). Between the trimmed V and J ends, which lost 7 bases and 0 bases, there was a span of 13 bases. CDR3 length: 15 amino acids. The CDR3 sequence is CASTFDSFSGNTIYF. As DNA, the CDR3 is TGTGCCAGTACGTTCGACAGCTTCTCTGGAAACACCATATATTTT.

Ten or more counts support this clonotype. The chain carries TRBV12-3 or TRBV12-4 and TRBJ2-1, with unresolved D. The V and J ends lost 6 bases and 3 bases respectively, with 21 bases between them. CDR3 length: 17 amino acids. CDR3 DNA: TGTGCCAGCAGGTTACAGAGAAACTCCCTCCTCTACAATGAGCAGTTCTTC. It is translated as CASRLQRNSLLYNEQFF.

There are a few counts of this clonotype. This chain links TRBV9 with TRBJ2-3, with D possibly being TRBD1 (5 bases). The CDR3 runs 15 residues. V was cut by 4 bases and J by 3 bases, with 15 bases left in between. Per the germline V gene, CDR1 is SGDLS and CDR2 is YYNGEE. CDR3 nucleotide sequence: TGTGCCAGCAGCTTCACAACAGGTTCAACAGATACGCAGTATTTT. Protein: CASSFTTGSTDTQYF.

This clonotype appeared many times. This chain joins TRBV18 and TRBJ2-5, with D perhaps matching TRBD1 (6 bases). The length of the CDR3 is 14 residues. The V and J ends lost 3 bases and 4 bases respectively, with 12 bases between them. CDR1 KGHSH and CDR2 LQKENI come from the germline V gene. Written as DNA, the CDR3 is TGTGCCAGCTCACCCCAAGCAGGGGTAGAGACCCAGTACTTC. It yields the protein CASSPQAGVETQYF.

This clonotype occurred many times. The CDR3 here is CASSESQAYGYTF. CDR3 sequence (DNA): TGTGCCAGCAGTGAATCGCAGGCCTATGGCTACACCTTC. The V and J genes are TRBV6-1 and TRBJ1-2, with D hard to call. Trimming left V 2 bases short and J 4 bases short, with 8 bases between. Germline CDR1 and CDR2: MNHNS and SASEGT. The CDR3 is 13 residues long.

A few counts support this clonotype. The V and J genes are TRBV18 and TRBJ2-7; D ambiguous. Germline V gene sequence: CDR1 KGHSH, CDR2 LQKENI. Trimming shortened V by 1 base and J by 6 bases, and 7 bases separated the two germline ends. The CDR3 loop spans 12 amino acids. The DNA of the CDR3 is TGTGCCAGCTCACCACAGAATTCCGAGCAGTACTTC. It codes for CASSPQNSEQYF.

This clonotype has at least ten counts. The chain joins TRBV20-1 to TRBJ2-7; possibly TRBD1 for D (6 bases). V shed 0 bases and J shed 5 bases, with 14 bases lying between them. CDR1 and CDR2 (germline): DFQATT, SNEGSKA (reference sequence). The CDR3 is made up of 14 amino acids. The CDR3 loop reads CSARDPQGYDEQYF. For the CDR3, the DNA is TGCAGTGCTAGAGATCCCCAGGGGTACGACGAGCAGTACTTC.

This clonotype was counted ten times or more. CDR3 protein: CASSSQGSLTDTQYF. CDR3 bases: TGTGCCAGCAGCTCACAGGGTAGTCTGACAGATACGCAGTATTTT. V gene TRBV7-6 combines with J gene TRBJ2-3, with D maybe TRBD1 (6 bases). The CDR3 loop spans 15 amino acids. V lost 4 bases, J lost 3 bases, and 14 bases lay in between. Germline-derived CDR1 and CDR2 are SGHVS and FNYEAQ.

This clonotype appeared once. A much larger clone lies one base from this, so it may be a read error. V gene TRBV6-1 combines with J gene TRBJ2-7; D unclear. CDR3 length: 15 residues. CDR1 is MNHNS and CDR2 is SASEGT in the germline V gene. CDR3 in amino acids: CANSDSWRALYEQYF. The CDR3 DNA follows: TGTGCCAACAGTGATAGCTGGCGAGCCCTCTACGAGCAGTACTTC.

This clonotype counts as large. The V call is TRBV3-1, the J call TRBJ2-5; TRBD2 is a possible D gene (5 bases). Germline assignment: CDR1 LGHDT and CDR2 YNNKEL (reference sequence). This CDR3 has 14 amino acids. Trimming removed 3 bases from V and 1 base from J, with 9 bases in between. The CDR3 DNA sequence: TGTGCCAGCAGCCATCTTAGCGCCCAAGAGACCCAGTACTTC. It specifies CASSHLSAQETQYF.

In its sample, this clonotype was seen a few times. This sequence may be a read error, since a much larger clone differs from it by one base. The gene calls are TRBV5-1 and TRBJ2-1; no firm D call. Germline CDR1 SGHRS, CDR2 YFSETQ. CDR3 length: 13 residues. In DNA form, the CDR3 reads TGCGCCGGCAGCTTGGGAAGGAACAATGAGCAGTTCTTC. This sequence encodes CAGSLGRNNEQFF.

CDR3 coding DNA: TGCAGTGCTAGAGTGAGGGGGAACACCGGGGAGCTGTTTTTT. It encodes CSARVRGNTGELFF. The V gene is TRBV20-1, the J gene TRBJ2-2, with D perhaps assigned TRBD1 or TRBD2 (5 bases each). The V end lost 1 base, the J end lost 1 base, and 7 bases lay between the germline ends. The CDR3 is made up of 14 amino acids. Germline CDR1 DFQATT, CDR2 SNEGSKA (reference sequence).

Ten or more counts support this clonotype. This sequence joins TRBV4-3 and TRBJ2-5, with a tentative D call TRBD2 (5 bases). The CDR3 sequence is 15 residues long. V gave up 4 bases and J gave up 4 bases, with 16 bases separating them. The germline gives CDR1 LGHNA, CDR2 YSLEER. The CDR3 sequence is CASSPRSGSSETQYF. Written as DNA, the CDR3 is TGCGCCAGCAGCCCCCGCTCGGGGAGTTCAGAGACCCAGTACTTC.